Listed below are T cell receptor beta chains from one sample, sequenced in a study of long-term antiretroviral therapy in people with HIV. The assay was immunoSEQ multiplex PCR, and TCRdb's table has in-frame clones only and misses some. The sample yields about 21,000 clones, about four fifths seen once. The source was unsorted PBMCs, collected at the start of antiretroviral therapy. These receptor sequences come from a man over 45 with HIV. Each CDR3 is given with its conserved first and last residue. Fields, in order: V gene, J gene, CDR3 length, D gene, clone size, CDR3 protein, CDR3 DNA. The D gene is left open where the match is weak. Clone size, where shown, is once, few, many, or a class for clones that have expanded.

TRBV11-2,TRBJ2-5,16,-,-,CASSPRQGITQETQYF,TGTGCCAGCAGCCCCCGGCAGGGCATCACGCAAGAGACCCAGTACTTC
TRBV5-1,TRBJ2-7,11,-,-,CASSSDVEQYF,TGCGCCAGCAGCTCGGATGTCGAGCAGTACTTC
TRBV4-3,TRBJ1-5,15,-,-,CASSQDWPTNQPQHF,TGCGCCAGCAGCCAAGATTGGCCCACCAATCAGCCCCAGCATTTT
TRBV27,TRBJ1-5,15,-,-,CASSSNRDSNQPQHF,TGTGCCAGCAGTTCTAACCGGGACAGCAATCAGCCCCAGCATTTT
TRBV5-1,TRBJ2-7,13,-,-,CASGHGPPYEQYF,TGCGCCAGCGGGCACGGCCCCCCATACGAGCAGTACTTC
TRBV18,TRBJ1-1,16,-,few,CASSPTGQDFNTEAFF,TGTGCCAGCTCACCTACTGGCCAGGACTTCAACACTGAAGCTTTCTTT
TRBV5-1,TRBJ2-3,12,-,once,CASSPGPDTQYF,TGCGCCAGCAGCCCCGGACCGGATACGCAGTATTTT
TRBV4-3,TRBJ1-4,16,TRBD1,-,CASSQDRGQGFEKLFF,TGCGCCAGCAGCCAAGATCGGGGACAGGGTTTTGAAAAACTGTTTTTT
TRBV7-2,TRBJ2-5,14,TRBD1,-,CASSPRTGSETQYF,TGTGCCAGCAGCCCACGGACAGGGTCGGAGACCCAGTACTTC
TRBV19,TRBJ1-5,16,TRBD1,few,CASSMGTAYSNQPQHF,TGTGCCAGTAGTATGGGGACAGCATATAGCAATCAGCCCCAGCATTTT
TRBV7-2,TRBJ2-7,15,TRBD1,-,CASSYSTGYSYEQYF,TGTGCCAGCAGCTATTCGACAGGGTACTCCTACGAGCAGTACTTC
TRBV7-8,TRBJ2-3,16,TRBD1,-,CASSLEGGRGTDTQYF,TGTGCCAGCAGCTTAGAAGGGGGCCGCGGCACAGATACGCAGTATTTT
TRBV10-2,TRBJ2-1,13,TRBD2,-,CASSESSLAGEFF,TGCGCCAGCAGTGAGTCGAGTCTAGCGGGGGAGTTCTTC
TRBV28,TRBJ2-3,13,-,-,CASSFAGANTQYF,TGTGCCAGCAGTTTTGCGGGTGCGAATACGCAGTATTTT
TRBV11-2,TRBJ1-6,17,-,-,CASISRGPDSYNSPLHF,TGTGCCAGCATCTCGCGGGGCCCCGACTCCTATAATTCACCCCTCCACTTT
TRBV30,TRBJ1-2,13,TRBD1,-,CAWSRDRGAGYTF,TGTGCCTGGAGCAGGGACAGGGGGGCTGGCTACACCTTC
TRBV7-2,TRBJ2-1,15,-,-,CASMFGQGGYNEQFF,TGTGCCAGCATGTTTGGGCAGGGGGGATACAATGAGCAGTTCTTC
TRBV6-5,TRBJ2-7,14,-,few,CASSNVVAGNEQYF,TGTGCCAGCAGTAATGTCGTTGCGGGCAACGAGCAGTACTTC
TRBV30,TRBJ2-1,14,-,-,CAWGRPDRDNEQFF,TGTGCCTGGGGGCGGCCCGACAGAGACAATGAGCAGTTCTTC
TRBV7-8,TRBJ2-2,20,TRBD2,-,CASSLPGGLAGVTNTGELFF,TGTGCCAGCAGCTTACCTGGGGGACTAGCGGGAGTGACGAACACCGGGGAGCTGTTTTTT
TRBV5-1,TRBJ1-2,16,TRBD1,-,CASSLSWRGLHYGYTF,TGCGCCAGCAGCCTTTCGTGGAGGGGGCTACACTATGGCTACACCTTC
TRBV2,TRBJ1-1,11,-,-,CASRMGTEAFF,TGTGCCAGCCGAATGGGCACTGAAGCTTTCTTT
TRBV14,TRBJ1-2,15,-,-,CASSQAPGHRYGYTF,TGTGCCAGCAGCCAAGCCCCGGGACACCGCTATGGCTACACCTTC
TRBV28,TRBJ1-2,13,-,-,CASSFQGRYGYTF,TGTGCCAGCAGTTTCCAGGGCCGCTATGGCTACACCTTC
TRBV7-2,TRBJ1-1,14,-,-,CASSFPGADTEAFF,TGTGCCAGCAGCTTTCCGGGGGCGGACACTGAAGCTTTCTTT
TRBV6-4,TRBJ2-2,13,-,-,CASSAENTGELFF,TGTGCCAGCAGTGCCGAAAACACCGGGGAGCTGTTTTTT
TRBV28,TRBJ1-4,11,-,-,CASAGKEKLFF,TGTGCCAGCGCCGGGAAGGAAAAACTGTTTTTT
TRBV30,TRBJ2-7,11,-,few,CAWSRGYEQYF,TGTGCCTGGTCTAGGGGCTACGAGCAGTACTTC
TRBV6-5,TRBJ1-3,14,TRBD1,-,CASSLQGARNTIYF,TGTGCCAGCAGTTTACAGGGGGCTCGAAACACCATATATTTT
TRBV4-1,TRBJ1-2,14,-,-,CASSQVSGSDGYTF,TGCGCCAGCAGCCAAGTATCTGGGTCTGATGGCTACACCTTC
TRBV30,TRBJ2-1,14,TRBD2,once,CAWRAGTTYNEQFF,TGTGCCTGGCGAGCGGGAACTACCTACAATGAGCAGTTCTTC
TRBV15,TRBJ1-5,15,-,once,CATSRGGLLNQPQHF,TGTGCCACCAGCAGAGGGGGACTTTTGAATCAGCCCCAGCATTTT
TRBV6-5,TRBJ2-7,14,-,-,CASSNSARGYEQYF,TGTGCCAGCAGTAACAGCGCTCGCGGCTACGAGCAGTACTTC
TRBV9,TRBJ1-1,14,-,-,CASSPLQGPTEAFF,TGTGCCAGCAGCCCCCTTCAGGGACCCACTGAAGCTTTCTTT
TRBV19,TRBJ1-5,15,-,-,CASKMGAGSNQPQHF,TGTGCCAGTAAGATGGGGGCAGGTAGCAATCAGCCCCAGCATTTT
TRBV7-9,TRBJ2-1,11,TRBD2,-,CASSSTSDEFF,TGTGCCAGCAGCTCAACTAGCGACGAGTTCTTC
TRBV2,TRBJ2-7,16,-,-,CASSEYVGRVTPEQYF,TGTGCCAGCAGTGAATATGTAGGCAGGGTTACCCCCGAGCAGTACTTC
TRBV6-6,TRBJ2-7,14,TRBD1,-,CASSYGQGGNEQYF,TGTGCCAGCAGTTACGGACAGGGAGGCAACGAGCAGTACTTC
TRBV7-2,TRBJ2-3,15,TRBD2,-,CASSLDSGSPDTQYF,TGTGCCAGCAGCTTAGATAGCGGGAGCCCAGATACGCAGTATTTT
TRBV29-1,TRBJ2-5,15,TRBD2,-,CSVVRAGGSQETQYF,TGCAGCGTTGTGAGGGCGGGGGGTTCCCAAGAGACCCAGTACTTC
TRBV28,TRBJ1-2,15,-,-,CASGDPGTQLYGYTF,TGTGCCAGCGGGGACCCAGGGACCCAACTCTATGGCTACACCTTC
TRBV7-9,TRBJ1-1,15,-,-,CASSLEQGRGTEAFF,TGTGCCAGCAGCTTAGAACAGGGTCGGGGCACTGAAGCTTTCTTT
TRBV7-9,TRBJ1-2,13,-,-,CASSPEGSYGYTF,TGTGCCAGCAGCCCAGAAGGTAGTTATGGCTACACCTTC
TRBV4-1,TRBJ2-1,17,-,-,CASSQDLTGRFYNEQFF,TGCGCCAGCAGCCAAGATTTAACGGGAAGGTTTTACAATGAGCAGTTCTTC
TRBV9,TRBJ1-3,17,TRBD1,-,CASSVTRGTVSGNTIYF,TGTGCCAGCAGCGTGACCAGGGGGACCGTCTCTGGAAACACCATATATTTT
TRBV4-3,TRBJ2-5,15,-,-,CASSQDQAPGGTQYF,TGCGCCAGCAGCCAAGATCAGGCACCAGGAGGGACCCAGTACTTC
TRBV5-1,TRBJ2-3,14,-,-,CASSLEGAGYTQYF,TGCGCCAGCAGCTTGGAAGGGGCAGGGTATACGCAGTATTTT
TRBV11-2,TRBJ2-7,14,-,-,CASSPVRGSDEQYF,TGTGCCAGCAGCCCAGTTAGGGGGTCGGACGAGCAGTACTTC
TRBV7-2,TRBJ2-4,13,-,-,CASSTRGENIQYF,TGTGCCAGCAGCACCCGCGGGGAGAACATTCAGTACTTC
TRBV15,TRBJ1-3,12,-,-,CATSDIRNTIYF,TGTGCCACCAGCGACATTAGAAACACCATATATTTT
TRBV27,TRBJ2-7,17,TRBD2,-,CASSLTLLAGGWGEQYF,TGTGCCAGCAGTTTAACCTTACTAGCGGGAGGGTGGGGGGAGCAGTACTTC
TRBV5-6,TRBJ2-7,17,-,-,CASSLGWREPSSYEQYF,TGTGCCAGCAGCTTGGGGTGGAGGGAACCCAGCTCCTACGAGCAGTACTTC
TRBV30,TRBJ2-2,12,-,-,CAWSVWAGELFF,TGTGCCTGGAGTGTGTGGGCCGGGGAGCTGTTTTTT
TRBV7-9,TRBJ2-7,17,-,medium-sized,CASSSSPGASSSYEQYF,TGTGCCAGCAGCTCGTCCCCCGGGGCGTCGAGCTCCTACGAGCAGTACTTC